This entry lists 26 T cell receptor beta chains sequenced from one sample in a study of blood T cells in healthy people across ages. For the second PCR, which ran for roughly 7 to 11 cycles, a sample-barcoded 5' primer and a J-beta primer mix were used. TCRdb analysed the 5' RACE reads with MiXCR anew, one entry per CDR3 protein. The table records 700,000 to 800,000 distinct CDR3 sequences, roughly 45% of them present only once. The sample consisted of blood. These receptors were obtained from a woman aged 55 to 70 in good health.

This chain links TRBV12-3 or TRBV12-4 with TRBJ2-7; D is unclear. TRBJ2-5 matches the DNA end more closely, so the J call is doubtful. This CDR3 is 13 amino acids long. The CDR3 loop is CASTRTYPKTQYF. CDR3 nucleotides: TGTGCCAGCACCAGGACCTACCCCAAGACCCAGTACTTC.

Comments on this clonotype: Possible read error: a much larger clone is one base away. This rearrangement joins TRBV12-3 or TRBV12-4 to TRBJ2-3; unclear D gene. The CDR3 is 13 residues long. The CDR3 sequence: CASRSPRADTEYF. In DNA, the CDR3 is TGTGCCAGCAGATCGCCCCGTGCAGATACGGAGTATTTT.

This chain joins TRBV6-5 and TRBJ1-2, with a possible D match to TRBD1 (5 bases). Germline V gives CDR1 MNHEY, CDR2 SVGAGI. V lost 6 bases and J 4 bases, leaving 12 bases between the germline ends. The CDR3 is 13 amino acids. The CDR3 sequence is CASSPPGIYGYTF. CDR3 coding DNA: TGTGCCAGCAGCCCTCCAGGGATCTATGGCTACACCTTC.

This sequence joins TRBV19 and TRBJ2-1; 11 bases are a match to TRBD1. The V gene end was trimmed by 4 bases and the J gene end by 8 bases; junction bases not matched to a gene: 13. Germline V gene data show CDR1 as LNHDA and CDR2 as SQIVND (reference sequence). The CDR3 loop spans 17 amino acids. The CDR3 bases are TGTGCCAGTAGTACCTCCGGACAGGGGGCGTGGGTAGATGAGCAGTTCTTC. Its protein is CASSTSGQGAWVDEQFF.

V gene TRBV6-6 combines with J gene TRBJ1-2; the D gene is possibly TRBD1 (6 bases). CDR3 length: 14 amino acids. From germline, CDR1 is MNHNY and CDR2 SVGAGI (reference sequence). The V end was cut by 2 bases, the J end by 3 bases, with 10 bases between. The CDR3: CASSYAGGDYGYTF. CDR3 coding DNA: TGTGCCAGCAGTTACGCCGGGGGCGACTATGGCTACACCTTC.

The chain couples TRBV5-1 to TRBJ1-6, with 10 bases that match TRBD1. The CDR3 spans 14 residues. The V and J ends lost 4 bases and 13 bases, in that order; junction bases with no gene match: 8. Per the germline V gene, CDR1 is SGHRS and CDR2 is YFSETQ. CDR3: CASSLTGTGDPLHF. CDR3 coding DNA: TGCGCCAGCAGCCTCACCGGGACAGGGGACCCCCTCCACTTT.

The chain employs TRBV12-3 or TRBV12-4 and TRBJ2-7; 9 bases agree with TRBD1. The V gene end was trimmed by 5 bases and the J gene end by 2 bases; junction bases not matched to a gene: 7. The CDR3 length is 15 residues. CDR3 coding DNA: TGTGCCAGCAGTAGGAGTGGGACAGGGACCTACGAGCAGTACTTC. Residues: CASSRSGTGTYEQYF.

This clonotype was seen many times. V gene TRBV13 combines with J gene TRBJ2-5; D perhaps matches TRBD1 (6 bases). In germline, CDR1 is PRHDT, CDR2 FYEKMQ (reference sequence). The CDR3 has 17 amino acids. The V end lost 5 bases, the J end lost 3 bases, and 22 bases lay between the germline ends. The DNA of the CDR3 is TGTGCCAGCAGCCCAGGGCCCCGACAGGTGAAGAAAGAGACCCAGTACTTC. The encoded protein is CASSPGPRQVKKETQYF.

This clonotype turned up a few times. The V and J genes are TRBV5-1 and TRBJ2-1, with TRBD2 matching 12 bases. V gave up 1 base and J gave up 5 bases; unmatched junction bases: 4. The CDR3 is 16 residues long. Per the germline V gene, CDR1 is SGHRS and CDR2 is YFSETQ. This CDR3 is CASSLSLAGGNNEQFF. For the CDR3, the DNA is TGCGCCAGCAGCTTGTCGCTAGCGGGGGGGAACAATGAGCAGTTCTTC.

This clonotype came up a few times. The chain is built from TRBV7-3 and TRBJ1-2, with D tentatively TRBD1 (5 bases). V was pared by 3 bases and J by 13 bases, with 18 bases between. CDR1 is SGHTA and CDR2 is FQGTGA in the germline V gene. The CDR3 covers 13 residues. As DNA, the CDR3 is TGTGCCAGCAGCTTGACAGAAGGACTCCCTTCCACCTTC. It encodes CASSLTEGLPSTF.

J is TRBJ2-6 and V is TRBV11-2, with D perhaps TRBD1 (5 bases). CDR3 length equals 16 residues. Trimming removed 0 bases at V and 4 bases at J, with 10 bases between. CDR1 SGHAT and CDR2 FQNNGV come from the germline V gene. CDR3 sequence reads: CASSLDRVQGANVLTF. The CDR3 DNA is TGTGCCAGCAGCTTAGACAGGGTTCAGGGGGCCAACGTCCTGACTTTC.

V gene TRBV20-1 combines with J gene TRBJ1-1; D is unclear. V was shortened by 8 bases and J by 6 bases, with 19 bases between the two germline ends. This CDR3 has 13 residues. The germline CDR1 and CDR2 sequences are DFQATT and SNEGSKA (reference sequence). DNA of the CDR3: TGCAGTATTTCGGGGAACACTCCGGCTGAAGCTTTCTTT. Its protein is CSISGNTPAEAFF.

The chain links TRBV2 to TRBJ1-4; D gene unclear. CDR1 is SNHLY and CDR2 is FYNNEI in the germline V gene. This CDR3 has 15 amino acids. Trimming stripped 7 bases from V and 3 bases from J, with 15 bases between. The CDR3 spells CASTRMKASNEKLFF. The CDR3 DNA is TGTGCCAGCACCCGCATGAAGGCTTCTAATGAAAAACTGTTTTTT.

The J gene is TRBJ2-3, the V gene TRBV7-2; D is possibly TRBD2 (6 bases). Trimming took off 1 base at V and 7 bases at J, with 12 bases between the two ends. CDR1 and CDR2 (germline): SGHTA, FQGNSA. The CDR3 runs to 14 residues. The CDR3 DNA reads as TGTGCCAGCAGCTTAGACGGGAGATCGAATACGCAGTATTTT. This sequence encodes CASSLDGRSNTQYF. The full variable domain, rest sourced from reference TRBV7-2 and TRBJ2-3, is GAGVSQSPSNKVTEKGKDVELRCDPISGHTALYWYRQSLGQGLEFLIYFQGNSAPDKSGLPSDRFSAERTGGSVSTLTIQRTQQEDSAVYLCASSLDGRSNTQYFGPGTRLTVL.

This clonotype turned up a few times. The chain has TRBV12-3 or TRBV12-4 and TRBJ2-6; maybe TRBD2 (6 bases). The CDR3 runs to 15 residues. Trimming pared 3 bases from V and 2 bases from J, leaving 8 bases between. The CDR3 DNA reads TGTGCCAGCAGTTTCTCGGGGGCTGGGGCCAACGTCCTGACTTTC. Its protein product is CASSFSGAGANVLTF.

This clonotype was observed many times. The CDR3 DNA reads as TGCAGCGGGGGGTCCGATACGCAGTATTTT. Its translation is CSGGSDTQYF. The chain combines TRBV29-1 with TRBJ2-3; D assignment may be TRBD1 or TRBD2 (5 bases each). The length of the CDR3 is 10 residues. The V gene lost 7 bases and the J gene lost 6 bases, with 8 bases spanning the gap. CDR1 is SQVTM, CDR2 ANQGSEA, per germline.

This clonotype was seen only a few times. This chain connects TRBV20-1 to TRBJ2-3; 8 bases fit TRBD2. Germline trimming cut 5 bases from V and 5 bases from J; bases unmatched to any gene: 12. From germline, CDR1 is DFQATT and CDR2 SNEGSKA (reference sequence). The CDR3 is made up of 15 amino acids. For the CDR3, the DNA is TGCAGTGCTCCCGGCGTAGCGGGATTGGGAGATACGCAGTATTTT. Translating gives CSAPGVAGLGDTQYF.

This clonotype turned up a few times. The DNA of the CDR3 is TGTGCCAGCAGCCAAGGAGCAGGCGGGCAGCCCCAGCATTTT. It translates to CASSQGAGGQPQHF. The rearrangement joins TRBV3-1 to TRBJ1-5; D unresolved. Germline values: CDR1 LGHDT, CDR2 YNNKEL (reference sequence). The CDR3 runs to 14 residues. The V gene lost 1 base and the J gene lost 7 bases, with 11 bases spanning the gap.

The CDR3 here is CASSQDNGGATDTQYF. The CDR3 coding sequence is TGCGCCAGCAGCCAAGATAACGGGGGGGCAACAGATACGCAGTATTTT. The gene calls are TRBV4-3 and TRBJ2-3, with 8 bases aligning to TRBD2. Trimming cost V 0 bases and J 3 bases; bases outside gene matches: 5. Per germline, CDR1 LGHNA and CDR2 YSLEER. The CDR3 is 16 residues long.

The chain links TRBV29-1 to TRBJ2-2; no clear D gene. The CDR3 is made up of 13 amino acids. V lost 3 bases to trimming and J lost 4 bases, with 9 bases between them. Germline V gives CDR1 SQVTM, CDR2 ANQGSEA. CDR3 amino acids: CSVDPLTTGELFF. The CDR3 region has the DNA TGCAGCGTTGATCCTTTGACCACCGGGGAGCTGTTTTTT.

The rearrangement joins TRBV5-1 to TRBJ2-1; 8 nucleotides agree with TRBD2. Germline V lookup: CDR1 SGHRS, CDR2 YFSETQ. V lost 3 bases and J lost 6; bases outside the gene matches: 8. The CDR3 is 15 amino acids. The CDR3 DNA sequence: TGCGCCAGCAGCTGTCAGACTAGCGCATGCAATGAGCAGTTCTTC. Translated: CASSCQTSACNEQFF. Supplemented by reference TRBV5-1 and TRBJ2-1, the full variable domain reads KAGVTQTPRYLIKTRGQQVTLSCSPISGHRSVSWYQQTPGQGLQFLFEYFSETQRNKGNFPGRFSGRQFSNSRSEMNVSTLELGDSALYLCASSCQTSACNEQFFGPGTRLTVL.

This clonotype was observed many times. The chain recombines TRBV5-1 with TRBJ2-1; a weak D match, TRBD1 (5 bases). Trimming left V 7 bases short and J 0 bases short, with 11 bases between. CDR3 length equals 14 residues. Germline V gene sequence: CDR1 SGHRS, CDR2 YFSETQ. CDR3 residues: CASRPGSSYNEQFF. DNA of the CDR3: TGCGCCAGCCGCCCAGGGTCCTCCTACAATGAGCAGTTCTTC.

A note on this clonotype: The junction departs from germline at one end; a sequencing error may be responsible. V gene TRBV20-1 combines with J gene TRBJ2-7; D is unclear. Germline CDR1 is DFQATT and CDR2 is SNEGSKA (reference sequence). The CDR3 is 12 residues long. CDR3 DNA sequence: TGCGGTGCTAACAGCCCCCCCTACGAGCAGTACTTC. It is translated as CGANSPPYEQYF.

The rearrangement joins TRBV6-5 to TRBJ1-1; D ambiguous. Germline CDR1 MNHEY, CDR2 SVGAGI. The ends were cut back, 4 bases at V and 10 bases at J, with 16 bases in the middle. The CDR3 totals 13 residues. This CDR3 reads CASSSPSSLGAFF. CDR3 coding DNA: TGTGCCAGCAGTTCACCGTCATCATTGGGAGCTTTCTTT.

J is TRBJ2-1 and V is TRBV4-2; 7 nucleotides align to TRBD2. This CDR3 has 16 amino acids. Losses at the gene ends were 1 base for V and 5 bases for J; bases not matched to a gene: 8. Germline loops: CDR1 LGHNA, CDR2 YNFKEQ. The CDR3 nucleotides are TGTGCCAGCAGCCAAGCGACTAGCCACCCCAACAATGAGCAGTTCTTC. Its translation is CASSQATSHPNNEQFF.

CDR3 nucleotides: TGCAGTGCCGCCCCGGCAGGGGGGGTTGACGAGCAGTACTTC. It encodes CSAAPAGGVDEQYF. The chain employs TRBV20-1 and TRBJ2-7; perhaps D is TRBD1 or TRBD2 (7 bases each). Germline loops: CDR1 DFQATT, CDR2 SNEGSKA (reference sequence). The CDR3 spans 14 residues. Deletions cut 6 bases from V and 5 bases from J, with 20 bases between.